This T cell receptor (beta chain) was found in a study of blood T cell repertoires in COVID-19 (TCRdb year 2020). The study in broad terms: Samples covering the acute and convalescent phases of COVID-19 were provided by collaborators in the United States, Italy and Spain. Deeply sampled blood TCRbeta repertoires from subjects exposed to, actively infected with, or recovered from COVID-19 were included in the dataset. The prospective study material was composed of cDNA or gDNA derived from T cells, B-cell-depleted T cells, or PBMCs. HLA class I and class II types, where available, came from metadata supplied by the sample provider rather than from assay-based typing. The repertoires were released in a freely available public database intended as a resource for research on the immune response to SARS-CoV-2. A de-identified subject ID, COVID-19 status, age in years and sex were almost always included in the sample metadata. Samples came from the ongoing ImmuneRACE study (first 160 participants) plus 1,254 subjects from 6 global collaborators.

Broader findings and caveats from the paper: The quantity of clinical and demographic metadata differed by source and by participant and was supplied without curation.

TCRbeta CDR3 regions were amplified from genomic DNA by means of the immunoSEQ Assay, a bias-controlled multiplex PCR. Under the source paper's analysis protocol: Within the assay, amplification of reference gene primers was used to estimate how many nucleated cells each sample contained. Sequence reads were collapsed and filtered to measure the absolute abundance of every unique TCRbeta CDR3 rearrangement. Productive Simpson clonality was computed per sample as the square root of Simpson's diversity index over productive rearrangements. This immuneACCESS table, as held by TCRdb, lists in-frame sequences with V and J called but not all clones. Of the missing ones, under half trace to an unresolved V gene in checked studies; the others have no known cause. V and J calls and clone size are given by that table; D and trimming were obtained from the DNA. This sample is represented by some 300,000 clones; approximately 88% of them were singletons. About 1.7% of the sample belongs to the ten largest clones.

From cysteine to phenylalanine, the CDR3 is 14 amino acids long. Only CDR3 DNA is held: 42 bases, read in frame from base 1. Looking up the germline V gene yields CDR1 SQVTM and CDR2 ANQGSEA. Here V drops 7 bases and J drops 0 bases, and the junction holds 7 bases not matched to any gene. A remark on this clone: Its antigen remains undetermined. The sample holds no much larger clone one base away, and base qualities are not on file.

In the prospective study, participants were about 18 to 95 years old, resided in approximately 22 geographic areas of the United States, and were enrolled through a virtual design. In the prospective study, participants were assigned to cohorts based on the clinical history participants reported in a screening survey and a study questionnaire. Recovered participants in ImmuneRACE Cohort 3 were defined as having two consecutive negative NP/OP PCR tests, clearance from a healthcare professional, or resolution of symptoms. Mobile phlebotomists in the prospective study collected whole blood, serum and a nasopharyngeal or oropharyngeal swab from every participant. Over a roughly 2-month period, participants in the prospective study had the option of providing additional blood draws and questionnaires. Before DNA extraction, prospective study blood samples were shipped either frozen or at room temperature.

Sequenced material: PBMCs or T cells enriched from blood (not recorded which). The sequence joins TRBV29-1 to TRBJ1-2; the junction holds 8 bases that match TRBD1. The clonotype was recovered from a woman in her thirties or forties who had recovered from COVID-19. The CDR3 has the sequence CSAVQGGANYGYTF. The DNA sequence is as follows: TGCAGCGCTGTACAGGGGGGAGCTAACTATGGCTACACCTTC.